The clone carrying this T cell receptor beta chain turned up a few times. The sample comes from a study of CD8+CD57+ T cells in acquired aplastic anemia. Patients who underwent sequencing had shown CD8+CD57+ cell expansion by flow cytometry. Profiling of TCR beta VDJ combinations and CDR3 sequences used genomic DNA as template. TCRdb re-called the reads through MiXCR, storing one row per CDR3 protein. This table has about 470,000 distinct CDR3 sequences, over 25% appearing once. The germline V gene has CDR1 WSHSY and CDR2 SAAADI. Unmatched junction bases numbered 8, after V lost 7 bases and J lost 8 bases. CDR3 length: 14 amino acids.

The specimen sequenced was sorted CD4+, CD8+, or CD8+CD57+ T cells (not recorded which) from PBMCs. The sequence was obtained from a human donor with aplastic anemia. The gene calls are TRBV10-2 and TRBJ2-4, with 10 positions matching TRBD2. The DNA for the CDR3 is TGCGCCAGCACTCGAGCGGGGGGGACTGACATTCAGTACTTC. Translation gives CASTRAGGTDIQYF.